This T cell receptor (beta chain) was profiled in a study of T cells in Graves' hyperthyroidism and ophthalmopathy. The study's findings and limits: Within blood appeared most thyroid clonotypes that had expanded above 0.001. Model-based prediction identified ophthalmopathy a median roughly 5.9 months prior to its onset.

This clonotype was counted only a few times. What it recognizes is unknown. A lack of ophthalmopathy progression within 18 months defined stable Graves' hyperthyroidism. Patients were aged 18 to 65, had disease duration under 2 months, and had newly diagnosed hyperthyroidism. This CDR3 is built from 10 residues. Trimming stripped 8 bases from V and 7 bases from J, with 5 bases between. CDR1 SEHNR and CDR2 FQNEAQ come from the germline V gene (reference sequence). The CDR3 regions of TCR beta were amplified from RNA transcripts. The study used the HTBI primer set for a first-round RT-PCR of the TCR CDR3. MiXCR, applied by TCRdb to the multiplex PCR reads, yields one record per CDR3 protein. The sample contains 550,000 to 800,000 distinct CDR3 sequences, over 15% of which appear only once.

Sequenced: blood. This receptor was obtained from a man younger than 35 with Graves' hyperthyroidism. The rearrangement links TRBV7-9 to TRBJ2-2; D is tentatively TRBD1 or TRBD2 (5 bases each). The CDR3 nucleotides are TGTGCCAGCGGGGGCGGGGAGCTGTTTTTT. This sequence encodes CASGGGELFF.